This passage covers 27 T cell receptor beta chains from one sample sequenced in a study of neurological immune-mediated disorders. TCRdb reprocessed the 5' RACE reads via MiXCR and lists one record per CDR3 protein. In the table there are fewer than 80,000 distinct CDR3 sequences, roughly 5.6% of which are singletons. Sequenced input: PBMCs. The receptors shown here come from a young woman with multiple sclerosis.

The chain combines TRBV29-1 with TRBJ1-2; D is perhaps TRBD1 (5 bases). Between the trimmed V and J ends, which lost 4 bases and 8 bases, there was a span of 20 bases. In germline, CDR1 is SQVTM, CDR2 ANQGSEA. This CDR3 has 14 residues. In DNA form, the CDR3 reads TGCAGCGTTGCAGGAGGGACTTTGAGACCCGGCTACACCTTC. This codes for CSVAGGTLRPGYTF.

The table lists this clonotype with many counts. The chain uses TRBV20-1 and TRBJ2-3, with D possibly matching TRBD1 (6 bases). The V end was cut by 6 bases, the J end by 0 bases, with 13 bases between. This CDR3 has 14 residues. Germline V gene data show CDR1 as DFQATT and CDR2 as SNEGSKA (reference sequence). Written as DNA, the CDR3 is TGCAGTGCCACCGGGACAACTAGCACAGATACGCAGTATTTT. Translation: CSATGTTSTDTQYF.

This clonotype was observed many times. This rearrangement joins TRBV27 to TRBJ2-3, with D unclear. The CDR3 sequence is 12 residues long. Trimming shortened V by 3 bases and J by 2 bases, and 3 bases separated the two germline ends. The germline V gene encodes CDR1 MNHEY and CDR2 SMNVEV (reference sequence). CDR3 amino acids: CASSFSTDTQYF. The CDR3 DNA follows: TGTGCCAGCAGTTTCTCCACAGATACGCAGTATTTT.

This clonotype was detected many times. The rearrangement links TRBV2 to TRBJ1-4; a weak D match, TRBD1 (6 bases). Trimming cost V 6 bases and J 7 bases, with 15 bases left between them. CDR3 length: 14 residues. Germline CDR1 and CDR2: SNHLY and FYNNEI. The CDR3 is CASRGGRSGEKLFF. CDR3 coding DNA: TGTGCCAGCAGAGGGGGGAGATCCGGTGAAAAACTGTTTTTT.

This clonotype was detected many times. This sequence joins TRBV25-1 and TRBJ2-3, with no clear D. V shed 5 bases and J shed 1 base, with 7 bases lying between them. Germline loops: CDR1 MGHDK, CDR2 SYGVNS. This CDR3 comprises 13 residues. CDR3 in DNA: TGTGCCAGCAGTCTCCCCGGCACAGATACGCAGTATTTT. It specifies CASSLPGTDTQYF.

This clonotype was recorded at least ten times. This sequence joins TRBV18 and TRBJ1-3, with TRBD1 matching over 10 bases. CDR1 and CDR2 from the germline V gene are KGHSH and LQKENI. V shed 3 bases and J 0 bases; nucleotides not matched to a gene: 5. The CDR3 runs to 17 residues. Here the CDR3 reads CASSPRDRGPSGNTIYF. The DNA of the CDR3 is TGTGCCAGCTCACCTCGGGACAGGGGACCCTCTGGAAACACCATATATTTT.

This clonotype appeared many times. The J gene is TRBJ1-3, the V gene TRBV5-1; maybe TRBD1 (5 bases). Between the trimmed V and J ends, which lost 7 bases and 0 bases, there was a span of 20 bases. Germline CDR1 and CDR2: SGHRS and YFSETQ. The CDR3 length is 17 residues. For the CDR3, the DNA is TGCGCCAGCCCCTATCGTAGGGGCACACACTCTGGAAACACCATATATTTT. Amino acids: CASPYRRGTHSGNTIYF.

This clonotype occurred many times. The V call is TRBV5-1, the J call TRBJ2-3, with 9 bases lining up with TRBD2. V lost 5 bases and J lost 9; bases outside the gene matches: 7. The CDR3 sequence is 13 residues long. Germline V CDR1 and CDR2: SGHRS, YFSETQ. The CDR3 nucleotides read TGCGCCAGCAGAAGTCTAGCGGGGCAAACGCAGTATTTT. Its translation: CASRSLAGQTQYF. The full variable domain, rest sourced from reference TRBV5-1 and TRBJ2-3, is KAGVTQTPRYLIKTRGQQVTLSCSPISGHRSVSWYQQTPGQGLQFLFEYFSETQRNKGNFPGRFSGRQFSNSRSEMNVSTLELGDSALYLCASRSLAGQTQYFGPGTRLTVL.

This clonotype was observed at least ten times. The J gene is TRBJ1-4, the V gene TRBV7-9; D is uncertain. Trimming took off 1 base at V and 9 bases at J, with 6 bases between the two ends. CDR1 and CDR2 (germline): SEHNR, FQNEAQ (reference sequence). The CDR3 is 12 amino acids. The CDR3 DNA is TGTGCCAGCAGCTTAGAAGGTCAAAAACTGTTTTTT. This encodes CASSLEGQKLFF.

This chain connects TRBV7-8 to TRBJ2-7, with TRBD2 as a possible D gene (7 bases). The CDR3 length is 15 residues. Germline V lookup: CDR1 SGHVS, CDR2 FQNEAQ. Trimming took off 4 bases at V and 5 bases at J, with 18 bases between the two ends. The CDR3 DNA reads TGTGCCAGCAGCTCCCTTTTTGAGGGGGGGAACGAGCAGTACTTC. Its protein is CASSSLFEGGNEQYF.

In its sample, this clonotype was seen many times. The rearrangement links TRBV20-1 to TRBJ2-3; 8 nucleotides align to TRBD2. V gave up 3 bases and J gave up 2 bases; unmatched junction bases: 7. Germline CDR1 DFQATT, CDR2 SNEGSKA (reference sequence). This CDR3 region has 15 residues. CDR3 DNA sequence: TGCAGTGCTAGGGTCTGGCGGGGGGCCACAGATACGCAGTATTTT. Protein sequence: CSARVWRGATDTQYF.

This clonotype was recorded many times. The chain employs TRBV20-1 and TRBJ1-1; D might be TRBD1 (6 bases). Germline values: CDR1 DFQATT, CDR2 SNEGSKA (reference sequence). Trimming left V 2 bases short and J 4 bases short, with 17 bases between. The CDR3 runs 15 residues. The CDR3 here is CSARPHAGVGTEAFF. The CDR3 coding sequence is TGCAGTGCTAGACCCCACGCAGGGGTAGGCACTGAAGCTTTCTTT.

In its sample, this clonotype was seen many times. The V gene is TRBV4-1, the J gene TRBJ1-2, with 9 bases aligning to TRBD1. The CDR3 spans 16 residues. Trimming at V came to 2 bases and at J to 8 bases, leaving 12 bases not matched to a gene. Germline V gives CDR1 MGHRA, CDR2 YSYEKL. This CDR3 is CASSQPGRGQGWGYTF. In DNA form, the CDR3 reads TGCGCCAGCAGCCAACCTGGACGGGGACAGGGATGGGGCTACACCTTC.

This clonotype showed up just a few times. The CDR3 region has the DNA TGTGCCAGCAGCTTGGAACAGGGCCCAAATGAGCAGTTCTTC. It specifies CASSLEQGPNEQFF. The gene calls are TRBV7-9 and TRBJ2-1, with a possible D match to TRBD1 (6 bases). The germline V and J ends were trimmed by 3 bases and 7 bases, with 13 bases remaining between them. The CDR3 totals 14 residues. CDR1 SEHNR and CDR2 FQNEAQ come from the germline V gene (reference sequence).

The chain is built from TRBV5-1 and TRBJ2-7, with TRBD1 as a possible D gene (6 bases). V was trimmed by 2 bases and J by 7 bases, leaving 16 bases between them. This CDR3 spans 14 amino acids. Germline CDR1 is SGHRS and CDR2 is YFSETQ. DNA for the CDR3: TGCGCCAGCAGCTTAAGGAAGGGGGACGAAGAGCAGTACTTC. The encoded protein is CASSLRKGDEEQYF. Looking up the rest from reference TRBV5-1 and TRBJ2-7 gives the full variable domain: KAGVTQTPRYLIKTRGQQVTLSCSPISGHRSVSWYQQTPGQGLQFLFEYFSETQRNKGNFPGRFSGRQFSNSRSEMNVSTLELGDSALYLCASSLRKGDEEQYFGPGTRLTVT.

This clonotype was counted ten times or more. The rearrangement links TRBV5-1 to TRBJ2-2; TRBD1 might be the D (7 bases). Germline V lookup: CDR1 SGHRS, CDR2 YFSETQ. Trimming took 0 bases from V and 4 from J, leaving 10 bases between them. This CDR3 is 15 amino acids long. The CDR3 sequence: CASSLGQGGTGELFF. The CDR3 nucleotides are TGCGCCAGCAGCTTGGGACAGGGAGGCACCGGGGAGCTGTTTTTT.

The chain combines TRBV5-1 with TRBJ2-1; no firm D call. Per germline, CDR1 SGHRS and CDR2 YFSETQ. Trimming removed 0 bases at V and 9 bases at J, with 10 bases between. The CDR3 length is 13 residues. Here the CDR3 DNA reads TGCGCCAGCAGCTTGGTCGCCGGTCCTGAGCAGTTCTTC. Translating gives CASSLVAGPEQFF.

The chain combines TRBV21-1 with TRBJ1-3. TRBV21-1 is assigned pseudogene status. The CDR3 sequence is 15 residues long. The CDR3 DNA reads as TGTGCCAGCAGGACTACCGGGACCGCCGGAAACACCATATATTTT. Translating it yields CASRTTGTAGNTIYF.

This clonotype was picked up many times. An end of the junction differs from the germline gene, which may be a read error. The chain carries TRBV7-6 and TRBJ1-6; a weak D match, TRBD1 (5 bases). This CDR3 region has 15 residues. Germline V lookup: CDR1 SGHVS, CDR2 FNYEAQ. The CDR3 DNA follows: TGTGCCAGCAGCGATCTAGGAGGGGAGGCCTCACCCCTCAACTTT. Residues: CASSDLGGEASPLNF.

This clonotype was observed many times. The genes are TRBV20-1 and TRBJ1-4, with a weak D call TRBD1 (5 bases). The CDR3 has 15 amino acids. Germline assignment: CDR1 DFQATT and CDR2 SNEGSKA (reference sequence). The V gene lost 6 bases and the J gene lost 8 bases, with 22 bases spanning the gap. This CDR3 reads CSAEAMGEGGEKLFF. The CDR3 bases are TGCAGTGCCGAAGCGATGGGGGAAGGAGGCGAAAAACTGTTTTTT.

In its sample, this clonotype was seen many times. V and J are TRBV27 and TRBJ1-5; D is possibly TRBD1 (5 bases). V was trimmed by 5 bases and J by 2 bases, leaving 10 bases between them. Germline loops: CDR1 MNHEY, CDR2 SMNVEV (reference sequence). The CDR3 length is 14 residues. The chain's CDR3 is CASSPREGNQPQHF. CDR3 DNA sequence: TGTGCCAGCAGTCCCAGGGAGGGCAATCAGCCCCAGCATTTT.

Comment on this clonotype: The limits of the CDR3 on the DNA are not certain, so only TCRdb's listed CDR3 is given. This chain uses TRBV6-2 or TRBV6-3 with TRBJ1-5. Germline V gene data show CDR1 as MNHEY and CDR2 as SVGEGT. The CDR3 is 13 residues long, ends included. The CDR3 loop is CASTSDGNQPQHF.

This clonotype was counted at least ten times. The gene calls are TRBV12-3 or TRBV12-4 and TRBJ1-5; tentative D call: TRBD1 (5 bases). CDR3 length: 13 amino acids. With 2 bases removed from V and 7 bases from J, the gap between germline ends came to 9 bases. CDR3 coding DNA: TGTGCCAGCAGTTTATACCAGGGCCAGCCCCAGCATTTT. Translated, it gives CASSLYQGQPQHF.

This clonotype was seen many times. This CDR3 is CASSLVQGQPPLHF. CDR3 nucleotide sequence: TGCGCCAGCAGCTTGGTACAGGGTCAACCACCCCTCCACTTT. The J gene is TRBJ1-6, the V gene TRBV5-1, with a tentative D call TRBD1 (6 bases). Trimming shortened V by 0 bases and J by 11 bases, and 12 bases separated the two germline ends. Per the germline V gene, CDR1 is SGHRS and CDR2 is YFSETQ. This CDR3 is built from 14 residues.

This clonotype has at least ten counts. The rearrangement joins TRBV7-9 to TRBJ2-1, with D perhaps assigned TRBD1 or TRBD2 (5 bases each). This CDR3 spans 13 amino acids. The germline gives CDR1 SEHNR, CDR2 FQNEAQ (reference sequence). Trimming took 3 bases from V and 3 from J, leaving 6 bases between them. The CDR3 region has the DNA TGTGCCAGCAGCTTTGGGGGCTACAATGAGCAGTTCTTC. Translation gives CASSFGGYNEQFF.

This clonotype was recorded many times. V and J are TRBV5-1 and TRBJ2-2; TRBD1 matches 7 bases. Trimming cost V 2 bases and J 1 base; bases outside gene matches: 5. Per the germline V gene, CDR1 is SGHRS and CDR2 is YFSETQ. The CDR3 sequence is 16 residues long. The CDR3 nucleotides are TGCGCCAGCAGCTTATCCGGGACAGAGAACACCGGGGAGCTGTTTTTT. This encodes CASSLSGTENTGELFF.

This clonotype appeared a few times. V gene TRBV5-6 combines with J gene TRBJ1-1, with TRBD1 matching over 9 bases. The CDR3 loop spans 15 amino acids. Trimming took 1 base from V and 8 from J; bases not matched to a gene: 9. Germline CDR1 reads SGHDT; CDR2 reads YYEEEE. The CDR3 loop is CASSLFRWTGAEAFF. CDR3 coding DNA: TGTGCCAGCAGCTTGTTTAGATGGACAGGGGCAGAAGCTTTCTTT.